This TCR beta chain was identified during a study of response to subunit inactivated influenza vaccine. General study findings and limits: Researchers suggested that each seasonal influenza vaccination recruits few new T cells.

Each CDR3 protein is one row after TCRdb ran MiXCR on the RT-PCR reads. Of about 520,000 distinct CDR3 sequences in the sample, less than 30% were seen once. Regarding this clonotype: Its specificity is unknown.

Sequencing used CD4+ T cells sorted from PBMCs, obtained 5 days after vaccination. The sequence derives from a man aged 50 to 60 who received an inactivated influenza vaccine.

CDR3 DNA sequence: TGCGCCAGCAGCCAGCGGCAGGGACTCTACACAGATACGCAGTATTTT. It encodes CASSQRQGLYTDTQYF. This chain uses TRBV4-3 with TRBJ2-3, with a weak D call TRBD2 (6 bases). V was clipped by 3 bases and J by 2 bases, with 15 bases between them. The CDR3 runs to 16 residues. Per the germline V gene, CDR1 is LGHNA and CDR2 is YSLEER.